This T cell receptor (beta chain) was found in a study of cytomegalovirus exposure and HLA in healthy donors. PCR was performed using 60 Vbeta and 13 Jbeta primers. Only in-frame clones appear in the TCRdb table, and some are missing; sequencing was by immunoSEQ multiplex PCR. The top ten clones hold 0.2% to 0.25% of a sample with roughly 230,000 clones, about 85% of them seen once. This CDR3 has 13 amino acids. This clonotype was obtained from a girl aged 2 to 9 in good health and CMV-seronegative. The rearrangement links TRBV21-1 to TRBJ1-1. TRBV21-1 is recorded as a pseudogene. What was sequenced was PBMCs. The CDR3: CAEGRGPNTEAFF. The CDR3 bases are TGTGCCGAGGGGAGGGGACCCAACACTGAAGCTTTCTTT.